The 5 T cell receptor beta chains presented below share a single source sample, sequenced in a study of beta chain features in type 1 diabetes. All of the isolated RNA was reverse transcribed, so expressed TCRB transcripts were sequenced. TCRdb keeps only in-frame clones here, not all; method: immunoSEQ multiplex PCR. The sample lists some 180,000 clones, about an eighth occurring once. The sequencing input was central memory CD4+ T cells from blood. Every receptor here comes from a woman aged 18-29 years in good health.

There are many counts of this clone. The CDR3 DNA sequence: TGTGCCAGCAGCGTAGACTGGACAGATACGCAGTATTTT. As protein: CASSVDWTDTQYF. The rearrangement joins TRBV9 to TRBJ2-3, with no clear D. The V and J ends lost 0 bases and 3 bases respectively, with 5 bases between them. The CDR3 is made up of 13 amino acids. Germline values: CDR1 SGDLS, CDR2 YYNGEE.

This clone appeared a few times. CDR3 residues: CASTENYEQYF. CDR3 coding DNA: TGCGCCAGCACCGAGAACTACGAGCAGTACTTC. The chain is built from TRBV5-1 and TRBJ2-7; D ambiguous. The V gene's germline CDR1 is SGHRS and CDR2 YFSETQ. The CDR3 has 11 residues. The germline V and J ends were trimmed by 6 bases and 3 bases, with 7 bases remaining between them.

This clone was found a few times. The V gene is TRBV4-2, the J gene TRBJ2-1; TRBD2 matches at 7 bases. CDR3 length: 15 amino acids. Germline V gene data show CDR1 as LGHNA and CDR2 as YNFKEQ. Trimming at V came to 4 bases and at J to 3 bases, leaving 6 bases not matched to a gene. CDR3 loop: CASSPTREVYNEQFF. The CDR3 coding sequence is TGTGCCAGCAGCCCCACCCGGGAGGTCTACAATGAGCAGTTCTTC.

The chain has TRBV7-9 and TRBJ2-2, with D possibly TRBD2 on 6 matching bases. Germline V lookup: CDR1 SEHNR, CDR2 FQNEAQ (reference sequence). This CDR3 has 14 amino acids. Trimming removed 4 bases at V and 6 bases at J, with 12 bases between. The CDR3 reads CASSWGGGAGELFF. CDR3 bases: TGTGCCAGCAGCTGGGGAGGAGGAGCCGGGGAGCTGTTTTTT.

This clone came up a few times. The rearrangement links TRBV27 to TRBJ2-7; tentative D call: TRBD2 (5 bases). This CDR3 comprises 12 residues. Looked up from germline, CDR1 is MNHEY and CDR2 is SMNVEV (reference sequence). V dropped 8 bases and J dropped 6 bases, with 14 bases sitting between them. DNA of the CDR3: TGTGCCAGCCAAGGGCGCCGGGGCGAGCAGTACTTC. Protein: CASQGRRGEQYF.